The 16 T cell receptor beta chains in this list originate from one sample, sequenced in a study of molecular identifiers for immune sequencing clone quantification (dated by TCRdb to between 2018 and 2020). The library was prepared using PCR. Instrument used: Illumina HiSeq 4000. The public reads were run again by TCRdb, first through fastp at Q25 and then through MiXCR, and only productive beta chains were kept. Rows merge per CDR3 protein into single entries with the most common DNA and genes. This sample has 550,000 to 750,000 distinct CDR3 sequences in its table, and about 20% of those were observed once. The ten largest clones represent roughly 0.85% of the sample. The sequencing sample was made of naive CD8+ T cells from blood, with Jurkat cell RNA spiked in. This sample's cell subset or site label indicates: FACS-sorted CD8+CD4-CCR7+CD45RA+ naive T cells. These receptor sequences come from a human donor in good health. Some libraries in this study had Jurkat cell RNA spiked in.

Regarding this clonotype: The junction differs from germline at one of its ends, possibly a read error. This chain uses TRBV14 with TRBJ1-2; D is ambiguous. This CDR3 is 13 amino acids long. Germline V gives CDR1 SGHDN, CDR2 FVKESK. CDR3 amino acids: CASGQTDNCGYTF. CDR3 coding DNA: TGTGCCAGCGGCCAAACAGACAACTGTGGCTACACCTTC. Filled out from reference TRBV14 and TRBJ1-2, the complete variable domain reads EAGVTQFPSHSVIEKGQTVTLRCDPISGHDNLYWYRRVMGKEIKFLLHFVKESKQDESGMPNNRFLAERTGGTYSTLKVQPAELEDSGVYFCASGQTDNCGYTFGSGTRLTVV.

This chain joins TRBV27 and TRBJ2-7; D might be TRBD2 (5 bases). The CDR3 totals 13 residues. The V end lost 8 bases, the J end lost 3 bases, and 14 bases lay between the germline ends. In germline, CDR1 is MNHEY, CDR2 SMNVEV (reference sequence). CDR3 in amino acids: CASHGLENYEQYF. CDR3 coding DNA: TGTGCCAGCCATGGACTGGAAAACTACGAGCAGTACTTC.

This clonotype was counted ten times or more. The chain carries TRBV29-1 and TRBJ2-2, with D perhaps matching TRBD1 or TRBD2 (5 bases each). Germline-derived CDR1 and CDR2 are SQVTM and ANQGSEA. V was shortened by 5 bases and J by 4 bases, with 11 bases between the two germline ends. The CDR3 totals 13 residues. CDR3: CSVRDVGTGELFF. The DNA for the CDR3 is TGCAGCGTTCGGGACGTCGGCACCGGGGAGCTGTTTTTT.

This clonotype was seen a few times. V and J are TRBV2 and TRBJ2-1; TRBD1 aligns across 7 bases. J was trimmed by 2 bases and V by 1 base; bases with no gene match: 2. The CDR3 spans 15 residues. The germline CDR1 and CDR2 sequences are SNHLY and FYNNEI. CDR3 bases: TGTGCCAGCAGTGAAGGACAGGGCCCCTACAATGAGCAGTTCTTC. Protein product: CASSEGQGPYNEQFF.

This clonotype has a count of ten or more. This chain links TRBV28 with TRBJ2-7; 9 bases line up with TRBD2. With V trimmed by 7 bases and J by 0 bases, 4 bases remained unmatched. The CDR3 is 14 amino acids. CDR1 is MDHEN and CDR2 is SYDVKM in the germline V gene. CDR3 coding DNA: TGTGCCAGCAACCTAGCGGGGACCTCCTACGAGCAGTACTTC. This sequence encodes CASNLAGTSYEQYF.

This clonotype was counted a few times. The CDR3 nucleotides read TGTGCCATCACTCCCCACGGGACGGGAGCGCGTGGTGAGCAGTACTTC. It encodes CAITPHGTGARGEQYF. J is TRBJ2-7 and V is TRBV6-2 or TRBV6-3, with a weak D call TRBD2 (6 bases). V was cut by 10 bases and J by 7 bases, with 29 bases left in between. This CDR3 is 16 amino acids long. CDR1 and CDR2 (germline): MNHEY, SVGEGT.

The V and J genes are TRBV19 and TRBJ1-5; 9 bases fit TRBD1. The CDR3 consists of 20 residues. The germline V gene has CDR1 LNHDA and CDR2 SQIVND (reference sequence). Trimming took 2 bases from V and 2 from J; bases not matched to a gene: 16. This CDR3 is CASSINGGTGRFGGNQPQHF. Written as DNA, the CDR3 is TGTGCCAGTAGTATAAATGGTGGGACAGGGAGGTTTGGTGGCAATCAGCCCCAGCATTTT.

This clonotype was counted many times. In DNA, the CDR3 is TGTGCCAGCAGCAGCCGGGACATCAGAAACTATGGCTACACCTTC. It encodes CASSSRDIRNYGYTF. The chain combines TRBV12-3 or TRBV12-4 with TRBJ1-2, with D perhaps matching TRBD1 (6 bases). With 6 bases removed from V and 2 bases from J, the gap between germline ends came to 16 bases. CDR3 length: 15 amino acids.

This clonotype was recorded many times. The V and J genes are TRBV9 and TRBJ1-2; maybe TRBD1 (6 bases). Trimming pared 3 bases from V and 0 bases from J, leaving 12 bases between. The CDR3 length is 15 residues. Germline-derived CDR1 and CDR2 are SGDLS and YYNGEE. The CDR3 nucleotides read TGTGCCAGCAGCGAGTTGGGACACGCTAACTATGGCTACACCTTC. It translates to CASSELGHANYGYTF.

The rearrangement links TRBV4-1 to TRBJ2-3; TRBD2 aligns across 8 bases. This CDR3 region has 16 residues. CDR1 is MGHRA and CDR2 is YSYEKL in the germline V gene. V was clipped by 3 bases and J by 2 bases; unmatched bases: 7. The CDR3 here is CASSHGPGGLTDTQYF. In DNA, the CDR3 is TGCGCCAGCAGCCACGGCCCGGGGGGGCTCACAGATACGCAGTATTTT.

In this sample, this clonotype turned up a few times. V usage is TRBV2 and J usage is TRBJ1-5; no clear D. Germline V lookup: CDR1 SNHLY, CDR2 FYNNEI. V lost 7 bases, J lost 9 bases, and 16 bases lay in between. The CDR3 runs 13 residues. In DNA form, the CDR3 reads TGTGCCAGCAAATTGCGGGTTGCGATGCCCCAGCATTTT. Residues: CASKLRVAMPQHF.

This clonotype was seen more than once but under ten times. The genes are TRBV30 and TRBJ2-1; D is possibly TRBD1 or TRBD2 (6 bases each). The length of the CDR3 is 15 residues. Germline values: CDR1 GTSNPN, CDR2 SVGIG (reference sequence). Trimming cost V 3 bases and J 0 bases, with 12 bases left between them. This chain's CDR3 is CAWRGGKGSYNEQFF. The CDR3 nucleotides read TGTGCCTGGAGGGGGGGCAAGGGCTCCTACAATGAGCAGTTCTTC.

The sample holds many counts of this clonotype. The V and J genes are TRBV27 and TRBJ2-1; D is ambiguous. The CDR3 has 13 amino acids. V gave up 5 bases and J gave up 6 bases, with 11 bases separating them. Germline CDR1 and CDR2: MNHEY and SMNVEV (reference sequence). CDR3 residues: CASSPGPVNEQFF. DNA for the CDR3: TGTGCCAGCAGTCCCGGACCTGTCAATGAGCAGTTCTTC.

This clonotype appeared a few times. The genes are TRBV2 and TRBJ2-7; D may correspond to TRBD1 or TRBD2 (5 bases each). The CDR3 covers 15 residues. Germline CDR1 is SNHLY and CDR2 is FYNNEI. V lost 0 bases and J 2 bases, leaving 11 bases between the germline ends. The CDR3 loop reads CASSEAGDLTYEQYF. CDR3 coding DNA: TGTGCCAGCAGTGAAGCAGGGGACCTAACCTACGAGCAGTACTTC.

This clonotype occurred many times. The V call is TRBV29-1, the J call TRBJ1-4; a weak D match, TRBD1 (5 bases). Germline-derived CDR1 and CDR2 are SQVTM and ANQGSEA. The V gene lost 8 bases and the J gene lost 0 bases, with 19 bases spanning the gap. The CDR3 runs 16 residues. Here the CDR3 reads CSPHWRDRATNEKLFF. CDR3 DNA sequence: TGCAGCCCCCATTGGCGGGACCGTGCAACTAATGAAAAACTGTTTTTT.

This clonotype was seen many times. The gene calls are TRBV12-3 or TRBV12-4 and TRBJ2-5; the D gene is possibly TRBD1 (5 bases). This CDR3 contains 13 residues. The ends were cut back, 8 bases at V and 3 bases at J, with 13 bases in the middle. CDR3 protein: CASQVGPEETQYF. DNA for the CDR3: TGTGCCAGCCAAGTGGGGCCCGAAGAGACCCAGTACTTC.